The T cell receptor (beta chain) under discussion was sequenced for a study of control samples from healthy donors and cancer patients. The protocol was immunoSEQ multiplex PCR, while the TCRdb copy is restricted to in-frame clones and leaves out a portion. Among some 95,000 clones, 79% were seen once, and the ten largest hold about 11%. Trimming took off 5 bases at V and 2 bases at J, with 10 bases between the two ends. Germline CDR1 reads KGHSH; CDR2 reads LQKENI. The CDR3 is made up of 15 amino acids. Sequenced sample: blood. The V gene is TRBV18, the J gene TRBJ2-6; D is undetermined. The origin of this receptor is a woman aged 25 to 39 in good health. The CDR3 DNA reads TGTGCCAGCTCATCAAATGCTCCTGGGGCCAACGTCCTGACTTTC. Encoded protein: CASSSNAPGANVLTF.